A single sample gave rise to the 6 T cell receptor beta chains below, sequenced in a study of control samples from healthy donors and cancer patients. Assay: immunoSEQ multiplex PCR; the TCRdb copy retains only in-frame clones and omits some. Among roughly 92,000 clones, 86% were seen once, and the ten largest hold over 1%. The sample comprised blood. These receptors were taken from a woman in her forties or fifties in good health.

V is TRBV7-9 and J is TRBJ1-4, with a possible D match to TRBD1 (5 bases). Germline V lookup: CDR1 SEHNR, CDR2 FQNEAQ (reference sequence). CDR3 length: 15 amino acids. The germline V and J ends were trimmed by 0 bases and 5 bases, with 10 bases remaining between them. The CDR3 DNA follows: TGTGCCAGCAGCTTAGCGGTAGGGGCAAATGAAAAACTGTTTTTT. This encodes CASSLAVGANEKLFF.

The chain combines TRBV4-2 with TRBJ1-2, with D possibly matching TRBD1 (6 bases). Germline V gives CDR1 LGHNA, CDR2 YNFKEQ. The V end was cut by 2 bases, the J end by 3 bases, with 10 bases between. This CDR3 has 14 residues. The CDR3, as DNA: TGTGCCAGCAGCCAAACAGGGACCGACTATGGCTACACCTTC. Translated, it gives CASSQTGTDYGYTF.

The V call is TRBV18, the J call TRBJ2-7; D may correspond to TRBD1 or TRBD2 (5 bases each). The CDR3 consists of 14 residues. Deletions cut 0 bases from V and 6 bases from J, with 12 bases between. Germline values: CDR1 KGHSH, CDR2 LQKENI. The CDR3 DNA sequence: TGTGCCAGCTCACCACCCATGCCAGGGACCGAGCAGTACTTC. This sequence encodes CASSPPMPGTEQYF. Filled out from reference TRBV18 and TRBJ2-7, the complete variable domain reads NAGVMQNPRHLVRRRGQEARLRCSPMKGHSHVYWYRQLPEEGLKFMVYLQKENIIDESGMPKERFSAEFPKEGPSILRIQQVVRGDSAAYFCASSPPMPGTEQYFGPGTRLTVT.

J is TRBJ2-2 and V is TRBV27; no definite D call. There are 13 residues in the CDR3. V shed 6 bases and J shed 7 bases, with 12 bases lying between them. The germline CDR1 and CDR2 sequences are MNHEY and SMNVEV (reference sequence). The CDR3 bases are TGTGCCAGCAGCCCCCTTACCGGCGGGGAGCTGTTTTTT. Its translation is CASSPLTGGELFF.

The chain couples TRBV29-1 to TRBJ2-1, with 8 bases aligning to TRBD1. The CDR3 has 15 residues. Germline CDR1 reads SQVTM; CDR2 reads ANQGSEA. The trim removed 5 bases at V and 3 bases at J, leaving 9 bases unmatched. The CDR3 nucleotides are TGCAGCGTTCAGGGGGCGAGAGGACTCTACAATGAGCAGTTCTTC. Residues: CSVQGARGLYNEQFF.

The gene calls are TRBV5-1 and TRBJ1-1; 9 bases align to TRBD1. The CDR3 sequence is 17 residues long. After removal of 4 bases from V and 2 bases from J, the junction contained 12 bases not matched to a gene. Germline CDR1 is SGHRS and CDR2 is YFSETQ. CDR3 nucleotide sequence: TGCGCCAGCAGCGTACAACCACCGGGACAGGGAAACACTGAAGCTTTCTTT. Protein: CASSVQPPGQGNTEAFF.